Sequencing of this T cell receptor (beta chain) was carried out in a study of blood T cell repertoires in COVID-19. Study details: Samples representing acute and convalescent COVID-19 were sourced from the United States, Italy and Spain. PBMCs, B-cell-depleted T cells, or T cells were the source of the cDNA or gDNA that made up the material.

This clone was seen a single time. The CDR3 is 15 residues long. Germline V gene lookup returns CDR1 LNHDA and CDR2 SQIVND (reference sequence). With V trimmed by 4 bases and J by 10 bases, 7 bases remained unmatched. Authors' analysis steps: How many nucleated cells were present was estimated from reference gene primer amplification. Clones were read by immunoSEQ multiplex PCR, and TCRdb kept only the in-frame ones, dropping some. Clonal size and the V and J genes are those of that table, whereas D and trimming came from the DNA. This table holds roughly 150,000 clones, about 90% found once. The sequenced material came from peripheral blood. This rearrangement joins TRBV19 to TRBJ2-1, with 13 bases that match TRBD2. The TCR sequence derives from a man aged 60-69 years with acute or convalescent COVID-19. CDR3 nucleotides: TGTGCCAGTAGTACCCGGACTAGCGGGGGACGGGAGCAGTTCTTC. Residues: CASSTRTSGGREQFF.